The present TCR beta chain was sequenced within a study of shared clonotypes between healthy human individuals. Some clones are missing from TCRdb's copy, which holds only in-frame ones; the method was immunoSEQ multiplex PCR. This table holds nearly 750,000 clones, roughly 72% found once. Unmatched junction bases numbered 7, after V lost 5 bases and J lost 7 bases. CDR1 is SGHNT, CDR2 YENEEA, per germline. The CDR3 totals 14 residues. CD45RA+ naive and CD45RA-negative memory subsets were separated from CD4+ cells. This sequence originates from a woman aged 30 to 39 in good health. The source material was memory CD4+ T cells sorted from blood. As for subset: CD45RA-negative fraction. The chain has TRBV11-3 and TRBJ2-1; TRBD1 matches at 8 bases. In nucleotides, the CDR3 is TGTGCCAGCAGCCCCGGGACAGGTACAAATGAGCAGTTCTTC. Translating gives CASSPGTGTNEQFF.